This record looks at one T cell receptor beta chain sequence and its context. The CDR3 is made up of 13 amino acids. Germline V lookup: CDR1 LNHNV, CDR2 YYDKDF (reference sequence). V was cut by 5 bases and J by 1 base, with 8 bases left in between. This record comes from a study of blood T cell repertoires in COVID-19. About the research overall: From T cells, B-cell-depleted T cells, or PBMCs came the material, which was cDNA or gDNA.

Clones were sequenced by immunoSEQ multiplex PCR, and TCRdb holds only the in-frame ones, with some missing. The repertoire holds about 82,000 clones, just under 80% seen once, with roughly 38% in the top ten. Input material: peripheral blood. This sequence originates from a man aged 60-69 years with COVID-19, enrolled during active disease. The chain carries TRBV15 and TRBJ1-1, with D unclear. CDR3 amino acids: CATSPRPNTEAFF. The CDR3 DNA reads TGTGCCACCAGCCCGAGGCCGAACACTGAAGCTTTCTTT.